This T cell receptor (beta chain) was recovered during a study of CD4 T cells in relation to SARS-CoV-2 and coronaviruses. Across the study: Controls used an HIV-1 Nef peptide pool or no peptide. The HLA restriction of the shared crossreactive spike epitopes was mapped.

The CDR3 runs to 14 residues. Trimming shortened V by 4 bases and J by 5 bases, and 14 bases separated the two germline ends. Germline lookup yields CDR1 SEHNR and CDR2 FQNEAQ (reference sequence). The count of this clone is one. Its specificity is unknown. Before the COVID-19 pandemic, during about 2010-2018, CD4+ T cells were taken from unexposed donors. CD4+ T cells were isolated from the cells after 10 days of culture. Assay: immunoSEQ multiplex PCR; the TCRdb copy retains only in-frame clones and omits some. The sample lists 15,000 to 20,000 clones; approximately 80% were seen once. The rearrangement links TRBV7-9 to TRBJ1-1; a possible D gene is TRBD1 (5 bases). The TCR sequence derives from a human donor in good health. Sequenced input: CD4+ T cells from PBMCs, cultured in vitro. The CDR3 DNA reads TGTGCCAGCAGCTCCCAGGGACTCGGGACTGAAGCTTTCTTT. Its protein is CASSSQGLGTEAFF.